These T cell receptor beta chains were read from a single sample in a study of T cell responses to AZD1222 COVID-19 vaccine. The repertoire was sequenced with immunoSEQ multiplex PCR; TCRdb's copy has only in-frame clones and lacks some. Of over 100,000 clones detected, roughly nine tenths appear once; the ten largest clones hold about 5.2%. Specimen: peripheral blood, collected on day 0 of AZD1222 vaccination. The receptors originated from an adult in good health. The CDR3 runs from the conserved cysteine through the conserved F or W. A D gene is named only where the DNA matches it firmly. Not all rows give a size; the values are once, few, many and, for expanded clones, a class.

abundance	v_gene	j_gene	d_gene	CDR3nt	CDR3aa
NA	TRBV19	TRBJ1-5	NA	TGTGCCAGTTCTCCACCCCTGGGCAGTCTCAATCAGCCCCAGCATTTT	CASSPPLGSLNQPQHF
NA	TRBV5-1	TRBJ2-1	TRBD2	TGCGCCAGCAGCTCTGGGACTAGCGGTGATGAGCAGTTCTTC	CASSSGTSGDEQFF
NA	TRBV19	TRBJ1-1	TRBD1	TGTGCCAGGCCAGGACAGGGGGCGCGGGCCCTAAACACTGAAGCTTTCTTT	CARPGQGARALNTEAFF
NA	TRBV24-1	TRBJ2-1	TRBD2	TGTGCCACCAGTGATTTCGCGGGGACTAGCGGGAGGGGGGGCTCCTACAATGAGCAGTTCTTC	CATSDFAGTSGRGGSYNEQFF
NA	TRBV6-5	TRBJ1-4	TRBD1	TGTGCCAGCATTTTAGACAGGGGCAGTGAAAAACTGTTTTTT	CASILDRGSEKLFF
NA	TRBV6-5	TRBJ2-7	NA	TGTGCCAGCAGTTACTCTAGACAGGCGAACTCCTACGAGCAGTACTTC	CASSYSRQANSYEQYF
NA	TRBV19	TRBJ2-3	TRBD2	TGTGCCAGTCGCGGGGGGGGCACAGATACGCAGTATTTT	CASRGGGTDTQYF
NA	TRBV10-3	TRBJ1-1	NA	TGTGCCATGCGAATTACAGGGAACACTGAAGCTTTCTTT	CAMRITGNTEAFF
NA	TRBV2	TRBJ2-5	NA	TGTGCCGGGTCTTCGGGCCTCACGTCCCAGTACTTC	CAGSSGLTSQYF
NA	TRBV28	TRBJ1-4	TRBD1	TGTGCCAGCAGTCTCCGACAGGGGACTAATGAAAAACTGTTTTTT	CASSLRQGTNEKLFF
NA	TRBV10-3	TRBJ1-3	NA	TGTGCCATCAGTGAGTCGGCTCTCTCTGGAAACACCATATATTTT	CAISESALSGNTIYF
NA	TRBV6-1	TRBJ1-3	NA	TGTGCCAGCAGTGAAACACTCAGGGACACCATATATTTT	CASSETLRDTIYF
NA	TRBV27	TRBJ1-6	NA	TGTGCCAGCAGTCCGGACAGCGTCTTGAGTTCACCCCTCCACTTT	CASSPDSVLSSPLHF
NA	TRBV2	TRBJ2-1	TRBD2	TGTGCCAGCAGTGAGAGCGGGAGAATCTACAATGAGCAGTTCTTC	CASSESGRIYNEQFF
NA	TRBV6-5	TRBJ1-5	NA	TGTGCCAGCGCCTCGAGGGGCAATCAGCCCCAGCATTTT	CASASRGNQPQHF
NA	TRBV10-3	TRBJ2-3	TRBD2	TGTGCCATCAGAGGGGGACCTAGCGGGGACACAGATACGCAGTATTTT	CAIRGGPSGDTDTQYF
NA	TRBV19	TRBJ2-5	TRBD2	TGTGCCAGTAGTCCAGCGGGAGGGCCGAGAGAGACCCAGTACTTC	CASSPAGGPRETQYF
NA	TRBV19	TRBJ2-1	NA	TGTGCCAGTAGTCCCCCGGGGTCGTCCTACAATGAGCAGTTCTTC	CASSPPGSSYNEQFF
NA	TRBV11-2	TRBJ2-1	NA	TGTGCCAGCAGCTCGAGGGGGTCCGGGCGTCGATCCTACAATGAGCAGTTCTTC	CASSSRGSGRRSYNEQFF
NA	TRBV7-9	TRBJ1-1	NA	TGTGCCAGCAGCACTACTAACACTGAAGCTTTCTTT	CASSTTNTEAFF
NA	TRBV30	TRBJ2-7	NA	TGTGCCTGGAGTGTGTCGTCGCGGCAGTACTTC	CAWSVSSRQYF
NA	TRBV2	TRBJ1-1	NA	TGTGCCAGCAGAGCCCCATCAGGGGTTAACACTGAAGCTTTCTTT	CASRAPSGVNTEAFF
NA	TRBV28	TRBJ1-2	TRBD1	TGTGCCAGCAGAAACCAGGGACAGGGGGCTTTTGGCTACACCTTC	CASRNQGQGAFGYTF
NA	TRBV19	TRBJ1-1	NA	TGTGCCAGTAGTATGAGTGGCAGCATGAACACTGAAGCTTTCTTT	CASSMSGSMNTEAFF
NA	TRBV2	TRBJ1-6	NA	TGTGCCAGCAGGGGCCTTGGGGATTCACCCCTCCACTTT	CASRGLGDSPLHF
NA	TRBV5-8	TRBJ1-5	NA	TGTGCCAGCAGCTTGAGAAACTTGCCCCAGCATTTT	CASSLRNLPQHF
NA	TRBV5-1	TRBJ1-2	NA	TGCGCCAGCAGCTTGGAGCAGACAACTAACTATGGCTACACCTTC	CASSLEQTTNYGYTF
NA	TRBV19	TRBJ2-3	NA	TGTGCCAGTAGTATAGTCGGGGGTGGCCCCACAGATACGCAGTATTTT	CASSIVGGGPTDTQYF
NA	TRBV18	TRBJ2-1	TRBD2	TGTGCCAGCTCACCGCCTAGCGGCGCCCTTTACAATGAGCAGTTCTTC	CASSPPSGALYNEQFF
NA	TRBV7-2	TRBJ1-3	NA	TGTGCCAGCAGCCCACAGGCGTTGGGAAACACCATATATTTT	CASSPQALGNTIYF
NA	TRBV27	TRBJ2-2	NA	TGTGCCAGCAGTTTATTGCGGAGGGACACCGGGGAGCTGTTTTTT	CASSLLRRDTGELFF
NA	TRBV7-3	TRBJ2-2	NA	TGTGCCAGCAGCTCAGGATCAACCGGGGAGCTGTTTTTT	CASSSGSTGELFF
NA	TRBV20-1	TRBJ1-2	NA	TGCAGTGCTAGCACCCTCTATGGCTACACCTTC	CSASTLYGYTF
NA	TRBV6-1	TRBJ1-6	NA	TGTGCCAGCAGTGAAAAGGGGACGGAAACTTCCTATAATTCACCCCTCCACTTT	CASSEKGTETSYNSPLHF
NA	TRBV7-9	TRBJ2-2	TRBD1	TGTGCCAGCAGCTTAGCTCTGACAGGGATTGCCGGGGAGCTGTTTTTT	CASSLALTGIAGELFF
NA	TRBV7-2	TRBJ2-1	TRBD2	TGTGCCAGCAGCCGCACAGGGGGGACTAGCGGCCGAAACAATGAGCAGTTCTTC	CASSRTGGTSGRNNEQFF
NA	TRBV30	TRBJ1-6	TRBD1	TGTGCCTGGAGTACCGGGACAGGGGGTGTGTCACCCCTCCACTTT	CAWSTGTGGVSPLHF
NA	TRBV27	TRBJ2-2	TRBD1	TGTGCCAGCAGTAAACAGGGGGTTGGCGGGGAGCTGTTTTTT	CASSKQGVGGELFF
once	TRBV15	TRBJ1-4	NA	TGTGCCACCAGCAGAGATGCTGGTAGGCTAACTAATGAAAAACTGTTTTTT	CATSRDAGRLTNEKLFF
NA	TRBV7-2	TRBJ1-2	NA	TGTGCCAGCAGCCCCCTATTAGAGACGGTGTCTAACTATGGCTACACCTTC	CASSPLLETVSNYGYTF
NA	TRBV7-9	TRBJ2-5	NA	TGTGCCAGCCACCGGGCCGGGGAGACCCAGTACTTC	CASHRAGETQYF
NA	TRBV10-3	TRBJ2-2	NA	TGTGCCATCGGCCCGAACACCGGGGAGCTGTTTTTT	CAIGPNTGELFF
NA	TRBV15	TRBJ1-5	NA	TGTGCCACCAGCAGAGATATCTCGGGGAGGTGGAGCAATCAGCCCCAGCATTTT	CATSRDISGRWSNQPQHF
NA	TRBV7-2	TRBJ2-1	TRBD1	TGTGCCAGCAGCATCCCAGGACAGGCCAATGAGCAGTTCTTC	CASSIPGQANEQFF
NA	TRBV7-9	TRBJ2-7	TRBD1	TGTGCCAGCAGCACCGCGAAGTGGACAGGAACCGGTTACGAGCAGTACTTC	CASSTAKWTGTGYEQYF
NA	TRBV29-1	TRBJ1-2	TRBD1	TGCAGCGTTGTAGACAGGGTTTATGGCTACACCTTC	CSVVDRVYGYTF
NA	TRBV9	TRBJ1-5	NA	TGTGCCAGCAGCGCATCTATACGACAGAAGGCGAGGGCGAGGCAGCCCCAGCATTTT	CASSASIRQKARARQPQHF
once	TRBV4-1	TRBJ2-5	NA	TGCGCCAGCAGCCTACACATACAAGAGACCCAGTACTTC	CASSLHIQETQYF
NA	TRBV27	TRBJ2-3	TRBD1	TGTGCCAGCAGGATGCCGGGGACAGGCACAGATACGCAGTATTTT	CASRMPGTGTDTQYF
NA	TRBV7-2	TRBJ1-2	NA	TGTGCCAGCAGCTCCTATAGGGGTGGCTACACCTTC	CASSSYRGGYTF
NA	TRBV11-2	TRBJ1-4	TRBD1	TGTGCCAGCAGCCACGGACAGGGGGAGGGAAAACTGTTTTTT	CASSHGQGEGKLFF
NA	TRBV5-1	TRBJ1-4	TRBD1	TGCGCCAGCAGCTGGACAGGGTGGGATGAAAAACTGTTTTTT	CASSWTGWDEKLFF